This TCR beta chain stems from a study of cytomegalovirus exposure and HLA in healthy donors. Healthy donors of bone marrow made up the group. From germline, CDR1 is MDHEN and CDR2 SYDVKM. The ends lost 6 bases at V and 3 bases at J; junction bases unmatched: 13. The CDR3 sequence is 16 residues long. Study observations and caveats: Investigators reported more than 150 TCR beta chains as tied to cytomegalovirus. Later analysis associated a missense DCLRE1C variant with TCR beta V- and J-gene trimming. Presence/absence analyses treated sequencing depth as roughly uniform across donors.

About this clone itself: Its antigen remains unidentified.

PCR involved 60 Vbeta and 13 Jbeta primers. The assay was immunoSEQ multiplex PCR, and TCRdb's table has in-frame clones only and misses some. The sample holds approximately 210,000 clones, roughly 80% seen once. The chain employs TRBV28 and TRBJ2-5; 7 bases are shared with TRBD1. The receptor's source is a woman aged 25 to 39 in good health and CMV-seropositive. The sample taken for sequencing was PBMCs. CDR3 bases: TGTGCCAGCAGCACGCTAGGCAGGGGACAGAAAGAGACCCAGTACTTC. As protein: CASSTLGRGQKETQYF.